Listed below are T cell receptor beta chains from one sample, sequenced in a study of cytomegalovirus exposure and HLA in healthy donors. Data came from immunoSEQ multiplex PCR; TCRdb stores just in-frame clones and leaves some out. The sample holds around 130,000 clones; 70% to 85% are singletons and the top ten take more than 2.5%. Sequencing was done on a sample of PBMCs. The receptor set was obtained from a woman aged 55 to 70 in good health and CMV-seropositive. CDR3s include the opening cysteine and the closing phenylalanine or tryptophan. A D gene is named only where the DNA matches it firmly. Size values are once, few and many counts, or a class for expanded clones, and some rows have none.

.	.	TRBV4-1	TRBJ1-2	CASSLSDILDGYTF	TGCGCCAGCAGCCTATCGGACATCCTCGATGGCTACACCTTC
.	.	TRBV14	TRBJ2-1	CASSQGWRVYNEQFF	TGTGCCAGCAGCCAAGGGTGGAGGGTGTACAATGAGCAGTTCTTC
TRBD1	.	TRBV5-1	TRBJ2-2	CASSPGQKTGELFF	TGCGCCAGCAGCCCGGGACAGAAGACCGGGGAGCTGTTTTTT
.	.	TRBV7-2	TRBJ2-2	CASSLARAGELFF	TGTGCCAGCAGCTTAGCGCGGGCCGGGGAGCTGTTTTTT
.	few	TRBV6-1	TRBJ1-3	CASRSVNSGNTIYF	TGTGCCAGCAGGAGCGTTAACTCTGGAAACACCATATATTTT
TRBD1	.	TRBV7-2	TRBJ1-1	CASSLAGGLNTEAFF	TGTGCCAGCAGCTTAGCAGGGGGCCTGAACACTGAAGCTTTCTTT
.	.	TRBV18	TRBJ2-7	CASSPRGRANYEQYF	TGTGCCAGCTCACCACGGGGCAGGGCCAACTACGAGCAGTACTTC
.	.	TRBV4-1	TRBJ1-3	CASSQEINSSGNTIYF	TGCGCCAGCAGCCAAGAAATTAACAGCTCTGGAAACACCATATATTTT
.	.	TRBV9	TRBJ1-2	CASSLQGSGYTF	TGTGCCAGCAGCCTCCAGGGGTCTGGCTACACCTTC
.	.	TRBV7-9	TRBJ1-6	CASSLESGRLSPLHF	TGTGCCAGCAGCTTAGAGAGCGGCCGCCTTTCGCCCCTCCACTTT
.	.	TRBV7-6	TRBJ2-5	CASSFNARETQYF	TGTGCCAGCAGCTTCAATGCTAGGGAGACCCAGTACTTC
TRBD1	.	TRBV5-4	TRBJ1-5	CASSQDRGVGPQHF	TGTGCCAGCAGTCAGGACAGGGGAGTTGGGCCCCAGCATTTT
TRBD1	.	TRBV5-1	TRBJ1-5	CASSSSGGTQPQHF	TGCGCCAGCAGCTCATCAGGGGGCACTCAGCCCCAGCATTTT
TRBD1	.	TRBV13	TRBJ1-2	CATGGTGGERGGYTF	TGTGCCACCGGGGGGACAGGGGGCGAGCGAGGTGGCTACACCTTC
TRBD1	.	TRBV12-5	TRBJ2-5	CASGLGDRGFQETQYF	TGTGCTAGTGGTTTGGGTGACAGGGGCTTCCAAGAGACCCAGTACTTC
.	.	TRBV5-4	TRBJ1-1	CASSLGIADTEAFF	TGTGCCAGCAGCTTGGGTATAGCGGACACTGAAGCTTTCTTT
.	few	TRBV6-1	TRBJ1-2	CASSDLSRGGGYTF	TGTGCCAGCAGTGATCTATCCAGGGGTGGAGGCTACACCTTC
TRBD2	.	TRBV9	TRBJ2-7	CASSVGTSGAYEQYF	TGTGCCAGCAGCGTAGGGACTAGCGGGGCCTACGAGCAGTACTTC
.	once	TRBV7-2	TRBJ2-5	CASTTRGGGETQYF	TGTGCCAGCACAACCCGGGGAGGAGGGGAGACCCAGTACTTC
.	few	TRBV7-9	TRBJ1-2	CSSSLRQAGHGYTF	TGTTCCAGCAGCTTACGACAGGCTGGCCATGGCTACACCTTC
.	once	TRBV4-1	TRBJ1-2	CASSRPGHGYTF	TGCGCCAGCAGCCGACCAGGCCATGGCTACACCTTC
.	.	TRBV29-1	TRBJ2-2	CSVGSGLNTGELFF	TGCAGCGTTGGATCTGGACTCAACACCGGGGAGCTGTTTTTT
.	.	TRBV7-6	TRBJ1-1	CASSSDTNTEAFF	TGTGCCAGCAGCAGTGACACAAACACTGAAGCTTTCTTT
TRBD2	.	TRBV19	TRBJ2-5	CASHSGGETQYF	TGTGCCAGTCATAGCGGGGGGGAGACCCAGTACTTC
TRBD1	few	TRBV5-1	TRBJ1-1	CASSLVPGGTEAFF	TGCGCCAGCAGCTTGGTTCCAGGGGGCACTGAAGCTTTCTTT
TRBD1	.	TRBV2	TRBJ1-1	CASRGGQGAGEAFF	TGTGCCAGCAGGGGAGGACAGGGGGCGGGTGAAGCTTTCTTT
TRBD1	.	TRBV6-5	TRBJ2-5	CASSYSPGTGLETQYF	TGTGCCAGCAGTTACTCACCCGGGACAGGGCTGGAGACCCAGTACTTC
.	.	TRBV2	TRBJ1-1	CASSFEPEAFF	TGTGCCAGCAGTTTCGAGCCTGAAGCTTTCTTT
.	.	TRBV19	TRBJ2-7	CASSINWPGWEQYF	TGTGCCAGTAGTATAAACTGGCCAGGGTGGGAGCAGTACTTC
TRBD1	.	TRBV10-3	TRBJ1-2	CAISELGTGAYGYTF	TGTGCCATCAGTGAGTTAGGGACAGGGGCCTATGGCTACACCTTC
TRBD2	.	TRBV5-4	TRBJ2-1	CASRAWGTSGSTEQFF	TGTGCCAGCAGGGCGTGGGGGACTAGTGGTTCAACTGAGCAGTTCTTC
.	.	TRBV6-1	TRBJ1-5	CASSVAGLDNQPQHF	TGTGCCAGCTCGGTCGCGGGGTTAGATAATCAGCCCCAGCATTTT
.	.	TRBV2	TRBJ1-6	CASILTGRNSPLHF	TGTGCCAGCATCCTTACAGGGCGTAATTCACCCCTCCACTTT
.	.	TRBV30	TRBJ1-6	CAWSGSPLHF	TGTGCCTGGTCGGGGTCACCCCTCCACTTT
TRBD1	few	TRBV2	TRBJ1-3	CASSYGTAISGNTIYF	TGTGCCAGCAGCTACGGGACAGCAATCTCTGGAAACACCATATATTTT
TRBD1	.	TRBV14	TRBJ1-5	CASSQAGTVGQPQHF	TGTGCCAGCAGCCAAGCAGGGACAGTGGGTCAGCCCCAGCATTTT
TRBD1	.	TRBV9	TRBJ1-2	CASSFDRGGNYGYTF	TGTGCCAGCAGCTTCGACAGGGGAGGGAACTATGGCTACACCTTC
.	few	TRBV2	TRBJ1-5	CASSRRSYSNQPQHF	TGTGCCAGCAGTCGGAGGAGTTATAGCAATCAGCCCCAGCATTTT
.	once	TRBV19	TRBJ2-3	CASTTTGILTDTQYF	TGTGCCAGTACCACTACAGGGATACTCACAGATACGCAGTATTTT
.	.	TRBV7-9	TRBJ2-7	CASSRDQTAGEQYF	TGTGCCAGCAGCCGAGATCAGACCGCCGGGGAGCAGTACTTC
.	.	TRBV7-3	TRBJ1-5	CASSAGLNQPQHF	TGTGCCAGCAGCGCAGGTCTCAATCAGCCCCAGCATTTT
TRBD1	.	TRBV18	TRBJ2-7	CASSPPSGQSRGEQYF	TGTGCCAGCTCACCACCCTCGGGACAGTCCCGAGGGGAGCAGTACTTC
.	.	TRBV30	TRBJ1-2	CAAYDRTNYGYTF	TGTGCCGCTTACGACAGAACTAACTATGGCTACACCTTC
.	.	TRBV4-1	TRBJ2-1	CASSQASRTNHNEQFF	TGCGCCAGCAGCCAAGCTTCCAGGACAAATCACAATGAGCAGTTCTTC
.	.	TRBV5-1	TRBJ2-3	CASTVAPSTDTQYF	TGCGCCAGCACCGTGGCTCCCAGCACAGATACGCAGTATTTT
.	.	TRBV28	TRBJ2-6	CASSLQELGANVLTF	TGTGCCAGCAGTTTACAAGAGCTTGGGGCCAACGTCCTGACTTTC
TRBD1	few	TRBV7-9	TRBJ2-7	CASSLRGGTGNQEQYF	TGTGCCAGCAGCTTACGTGGCGGGACAGGGAACCAGGAGCAGTACTTC
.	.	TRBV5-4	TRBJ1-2	CASSLSGGHGYTF	TGTGCCAGCAGCTTGTCCGGGGGACATGGCTACACCTTC
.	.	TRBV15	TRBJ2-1	CATSRNRDSIRNEQFF	TGTGCCACCAGCAGAAACCGGGACTCAATACGGAATGAGCAGTTCTTC
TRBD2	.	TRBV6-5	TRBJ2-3	CASSSLAGSSTDTQYF	TGTGCCAGCAGTTCCTTAGCGGGGAGTAGCACAGATACGCAGTATTTT
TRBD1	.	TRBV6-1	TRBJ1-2	CASTPTGEFGYTF	TGTGCCAGCACCCCGACAGGGGAATTTGGCTACACCTTC
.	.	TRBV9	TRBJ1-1	CASSVAGGMNTEAFF	TGTGCCAGCAGCGTAGCTGGGGGGATGAACACTGAAGCTTTCTTT